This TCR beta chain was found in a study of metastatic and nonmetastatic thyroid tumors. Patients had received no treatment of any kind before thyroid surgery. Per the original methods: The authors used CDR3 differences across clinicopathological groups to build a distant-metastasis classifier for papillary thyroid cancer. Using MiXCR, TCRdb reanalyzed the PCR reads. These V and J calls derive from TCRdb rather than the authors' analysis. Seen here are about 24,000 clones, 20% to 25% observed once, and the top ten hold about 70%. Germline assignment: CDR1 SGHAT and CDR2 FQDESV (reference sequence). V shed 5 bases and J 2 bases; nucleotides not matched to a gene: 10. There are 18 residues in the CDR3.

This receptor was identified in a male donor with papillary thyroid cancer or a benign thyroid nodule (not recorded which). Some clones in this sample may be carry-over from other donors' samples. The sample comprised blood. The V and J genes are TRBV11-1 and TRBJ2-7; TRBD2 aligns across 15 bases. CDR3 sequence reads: CASSTRTSGRGTAYEQYF. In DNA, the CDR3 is TGTGCCAGCAGCACCCGGACTAGCGGGAGGGGTACGGCCTACGAGCAGTACTTC.